Each of the 25 T cell receptor beta chains below was sequenced from the same sample in a study of shared clonotypes between healthy human individuals. Assay used: immunoSEQ multiplex PCR; TCRdb lists only in-frame clones, some missing. The sample includes about 2.3 million clones, around 93% of them seen just once. The sample was naive CD4+ T cells from PBMCs. Described subset: CD45RA+ positively selected. The receptors were sampled from a man aged 18 to 30 in good health. Some clones in this sample may be carry-over from other donors' samples.

The chain uses TRBV6-1 and TRBJ2-7, with 8 bases aligning to TRBD2. CDR3 length: 15 amino acids. Germline CDR1 and CDR2: MNHNS and SASEGT. V trimming: 5 bases; J trimming: 0 bases; junction bases outside the gene matches: 6. CDR3 nucleotide sequence: TGTGCCAGCAGTCCTCGCGGGGGGAGCTCCTACGAGCAGTACTTC. This translates into CASSPRGGSSYEQYF.

This clone was seen a single time. The chain recombines TRBV5-4 with TRBJ2-1; 10 nucleotides match TRBD2. In germline, CDR1 is SGHNT, CDR2 YYREEE (reference sequence). The CDR3 totals 16 residues. V lost 1 base to trimming and J lost 7 bases; unmatched junction nucleotides: 8. The CDR3 DNA reads TGTGCCAGCAGCTTGTATAGGACTAGCGGTACGAATGAGCAGTTCTTC. It yields the protein CASSLYRTSGTNEQFF.

This chain uses TRBV5-6 with TRBJ2-1; the match to TRBD1 covers 7 bases. Per the germline V gene, CDR1 is SGHDT and CDR2 is YYEEEE. The CDR3 length is 15 residues. The V gene end was trimmed by 6 bases and the J gene end by 0 bases; junction bases not matched to a gene: 6. For the CDR3, the DNA is TGTGCCAGCAAAGGACAGGCTTACTCCTACAATGAGCAGTTCTTC. Residues: CASKGQAYSYNEQFF. The entire variable domain, with the rest obtained from reference TRBV5-6 and TRBJ2-1, is as follows: DAGVTQSPTHLIKTRGQQVTLRCSPKSGHDTVSWYQQALGQGPQFIFQYYEEEERQRGNFPDRFSGHQFPNYSSELNVNALLLGDSALYLCASKGQAYSYNEQFFGPGTRLTVL.

The V and J genes are TRBV19 and TRBJ1-2; the D is unclear. The CDR3 covers 13 residues. Trimming cost V 7 bases and J 8 bases, with 17 bases left between them. CDR1 and CDR2 from the germline V gene are LNHDA and SQIVND (reference sequence). This chain's CDR3 is CASNGVLAGGYTF. The CDR3 nucleotides are TGTGCCAGTAATGGGGTTCTCGCGGGAGGCTACACCTTC.

Comments on this clone: Other nucleotide sequences from this sample produce the same CDR3. V usage is TRBV5-1 and J usage is TRBJ2-3; 7 positions match TRBD1. The CDR3 runs to 13 residues. The J segment lost 3 bases and the V segment lost 10 bases, leaving 8 bases of the junction unmatched. CDR1 and CDR2 (germline): SGHRS, YFSETQ. The CDR3 coding sequence is TGCGCCTCCCGGACAGGTCTAACAGATACGCAGTATTTT. It is translated as CASRTGLTDTQYF.

The J gene is TRBJ1-2, the V gene TRBV10-3, with TRBD1 matching over 7 bases. CDR3 length: 13 residues. The J segment lost 6 bases and the V segment lost 5 bases, leaving 6 bases of the junction unmatched. Germline CDR1 reads ENHRY; CDR2 reads SYGVKD. CDR3 nucleotides: TGTGCCATCAGTATCGGGACAGTGGATGGCTACACCTTC. This sequence encodes CAISIGTVDGYTF.

The chain couples TRBV7-9 to TRBJ2-1, with 9 bases matching TRBD2. Per the germline V gene, CDR1 is SEHNR and CDR2 is FQNEAQ (reference sequence). CDR3 length: 15 residues. J lost 8 bases, V lost 8 bases, and 13 bases had no gene match. Here the CDR3 reads CASQVSVAGVDEQFF. CDR3 DNA: TGTGCCAGCCAAGTGTCGGTAGCGGGAGTAGATGAGCAGTTCTTC.

The chain joins TRBV19 to TRBJ2-2; 11 bases line up with TRBD2. Germline assignment: CDR1 LNHDA and CDR2 SQIVND (reference sequence). V shed 7 bases and J 1 base; nucleotides not matched to a gene: 11. The CDR3 spans 18 residues. CDR3 loop: CASTAISGRAGNTGELFF. CDR3 coding DNA: TGTGCCAGTACTGCGATTAGCGGGAGGGCCGGGAACACCGGGGAGCTGTTTTTT.

This chain uses TRBV10-2 with TRBJ2-7; 10 bases fit TRBD2. The V gene's germline CDR1 is WSHSY and CDR2 SAAADI. Trimming took 5 bases from V and 3 from J; bases not matched to a gene: 1. The CDR3 contains 13 residues. CDR3 sequence reads: CASSLAGGYEQYF. In DNA, the CDR3 is TGCGCCAGCAGTTTAGCGGGAGGCTACGAGCAGTACTTC.

The genes are TRBV9 and TRBJ1-2; TRBD1 matches 7 bases. The CDR3 extends over 13 amino acids. The V segment lost 3 bases and the J segment 5 bases; nucleotides outside the gene matches: 4. Germline V gene sequence: CDR1 SGDLS, CDR2 YYNGEE. CDR3 DNA sequence: TGTGCCAGCAGCGCACACAGGGGATATGGCTACACCTTC. As protein: CASSAHRGYGYTF. Full variable domain (rest looked up from reference TRBV9 and TRBJ1-2): DSGVTQTPKHLITATGQRVTLRCSPRSGDLSVYWYQQSLDQGLQFLIQYYNGEERAKGNILERFSAQQFPDLHSELNLSSLELGDSALYFCASSAHRGYGYTFGSGTRLTVV.

This chain links TRBV10-3 with TRBJ2-1, with 10 bases that match TRBD1. The CDR3 length is 17 residues. Looked up from germline, CDR1 is ENHRY and CDR2 is SYGVKD. The junction had 9 bases not matched to a gene; V was cut back by 3 bases and J by 4 bases. The CDR3 nucleotides read TGTGCCATCAGTGACCCTAGGGACAGGGGAACTTACAATGAGCAGTTCTTC. This encodes CAISDPRDRGTYNEQFF.

The J gene is TRBJ1-2, the V gene TRBV2, with 8 bases matching TRBD1. Germline V CDR1 and CDR2: SNHLY, FYNNEI. The CDR3 runs 17 residues. Trimming at V came to 6 bases and at J to 3 bases, leaving 15 bases not matched to a gene. In DNA, the CDR3 is TGTGCCAGCAGCGCAGGACAGGGAGTGCGTGTTGACTATGGCTACACCTTC. The encoded protein is CASSAGQGVRVDYGYTF.

Worth noting for this clone: The sample holds other DNA sequences that translate to the same CDR3. This rearrangement joins TRBV10-3 to TRBJ1-2; possibly TRBD1 for D (6 bases). Trimming pared 0 bases from V and 5 bases from J, leaving 10 bases between. CDR3 length: 14 amino acids. Germline values: CDR1 ENHRY, CDR2 SYGVKD. DNA for the CDR3: TGTGCCATCAGTGAGTCGGGGGGCAGTTATGGCTACACCTTC. It encodes CAISESGGSYGYTF.

The genes are TRBV11-3 and TRBJ2-3; 11 nucleotides match TRBD2. Germline V CDR1 and CDR2: SGHNT, YENEEA. The V and J ends lost 1 base and 2 bases, in that order; junction bases with no gene match: 2. This CDR3 is built from 16 residues. The CDR3 DNA reads as TGTGCCAGCAGCTTAGGACTAGCGGGACTCACAGATACGCAGTATTTT. This translates into CASSLGLAGLTDTQYF.

The CDR3 loop is CSPCGGDYGYTF. The CDR3 coding sequence is TGCAGCCCATGCGGGGGGGACTATGGCTACACCTTC. The rearrangement links TRBV29-1 to TRBJ1-2; D may be TRBD1 (5 bases). This CDR3 comprises 12 residues. Germline loops: CDR1 SQVTM, CDR2 ANQGSEA. V lost 8 bases, J lost 3 bases, and 13 bases lay in between.

Of note for this clone: In the same sample, other DNA sequences code for this CDR3. This chain connects TRBV7-2 to TRBJ2-1; D perhaps matches TRBD2 (5 bases). CDR3 length: 15 amino acids. The V end was cut by 1 base, the J end by 3 bases, with 10 bases between. The germline V gene encodes CDR1 SGHTA and CDR2 FQGNSA. CDR3: CASSLGPGVYNEQFF. CDR3 nucleotides: TGTGCCAGCAGCTTAGGGCCCGGGGTCTACAATGAGCAGTTCTTC.

V and J are TRBV7-2 and TRBJ2-2; 9 bases agree with TRBD1. Germline values: CDR1 SGHTA, CDR2 FQGNSA. The CDR3 sequence is 15 residues long. V was pared by 5 bases and J by 4 bases, with 5 bases of the junction left unmatched. The CDR3 DNA reads as TGTGCCAGCAGCCCGGACAGGGGAGTCACCGGGGAGCTGTTTTTT. As protein: CASSPDRGVTGELFF.

The V gene is TRBV11-3, the J gene TRBJ2-1; D is unresolved. Trimming cost V 6 bases and J 8 bases, with 8 bases left between them. The length of the CDR3 is 11 residues. From germline, CDR1 is SGHNT and CDR2 YENEEA. CDR3 coding DNA: TGTGCCAGCAGTCGAGACTATGAGCAGTTCTTC. Its translation is CASSRDYEQFF. Drawing the rest from reference TRBV11-3 and TRBJ2-1, the complete variable domain is EAGVVQSPRYKIIEKKQPVAFWCNPISGHNTLYWYLQNLGQGPELLIRYENEEAVDDSQLPKDRFSAERLKGVDSTLKIQPAELGDSAVYLCASSRDYEQFFGPGTRLTVL.

The chain combines TRBV5-1 with TRBJ1-2; the D is unclear. The CDR3 has 14 residues. The V gene lost 0 bases and the J gene lost 8 bases, with 14 bases spanning the gap. Germline V gene sequence: CDR1 SGHRS, CDR2 YFSETQ. CDR3 amino acids: CASSLGDSVGGYTF. In DNA form, the CDR3 reads TGCGCCAGCAGCTTGGGAGATTCAGTGGGAGGCTACACCTTC.

This chain links TRBV28 with TRBJ2-6; D is possibly TRBD2 (6 bases). This CDR3 is built from 15 residues. Trimming took 5 bases from V and 2 from J, leaving 10 bases between them. The germline gives CDR1 MDHEN, CDR2 SYDVKM. The DNA of the CDR3 is TGTGCCAGCAGTATTGGGAGGCCTGGGGCCAACGTCCTGACTTTC. The encoded protein is CASSIGRPGANVLTF.

The rearrangement joins TRBV28 to TRBJ2-1; D gene unclear. The CDR3 covers 13 residues. CDR1 MDHEN and CDR2 SYDVKM come from the germline V gene. With 7 bases removed from V and 1 base from J, the gap between germline ends came to 8 bases. CDR3 nucleotide sequence: TGTGCCAGCATCTCCGGGTCCTACAATGAGCAGTTCTTC. Translated: CASISGSYNEQFF.

The chain recombines TRBV7-2 with TRBJ2-4, with 7 bases identical to TRBD1. The CDR3 extends over 14 amino acids. The germline CDR1 and CDR2 sequences are SGHTA and FQGNSA. Germline trimming cut 5 bases from V and 7 bases from J; bases unmatched to any gene: 8. Here the CDR3 DNA reads TGTGCCAGCAGCCGAAAACAGGGGATGAACATTCAGTACTTC. Translating gives CASSRKQGMNIQYF. Filled out from reference TRBV7-2 and TRBJ2-4, the complete variable domain reads GAGVSQSPSNKVTEKGKDVELRCDPISGHTALYWYRQSLGQGLEFLIYFQGNSAPDKSGLPSDRFSAERTGGSVSTLTIQRTQQEDSAVYLCASSRKQGMNIQYFGAGTRLSVL.

V and J are TRBV19 and TRBJ1-2; D is undetermined. Germline CDR1 LNHDA, CDR2 SQIVND (reference sequence). The V end was cut by 7 bases, the J end by 9 bases, with 18 bases between. The CDR3 contains 13 residues. The DNA for the CDR3 is TGTGCCAGTACGCGGGAGGCCAGCCGTCGCTACACCTTC. Protein: CASTREASRRYTF. Combining the CDR3 with reference TRBV19 and TRBJ1-2 gives the whole variable domain DGGITQSPKYLFRKEGQNVTLSCEQNLNHDAMYWYRQDPGQGLRLIYYSQIVNDFQKGDIAEGYSVSREKKESFPLTVTSAQKNPTAFYLCASTREASRRYTFGSGTRLTVV.

This clone occurred once. This chain uses TRBV28 with TRBJ1-5; TRBD1 is a possible D gene (5 bases). Germline CDR1 is MDHEN and CDR2 is SYDVKM. The V and J ends lost 4 bases and 8 bases respectively, with 18 bases between them. This CDR3 has 15 residues. For the CDR3, the DNA is TGTGCCAGCAGTTCACCCCACGGGGGGGTCGAGCCCCAGCATTTT. Its protein is CASSSPHGGVEPQHF.

This clone has only a few counts. The J gene is TRBJ1-1, the V gene TRBV18; tentative D call: TRBD1 (5 bases). V was trimmed by 0 bases and J by 4 bases, leaving 15 bases between them. Germline V gene sequence: CDR1 KGHSH, CDR2 LQKENI. The CDR3 runs 16 residues. CDR3 loop: CASSPPSGRGGTEAFF. The CDR3 region has the DNA TGTGCCAGCTCACCACCCTCGGGGAGGGGAGGCACTGAAGCTTTCTTT.